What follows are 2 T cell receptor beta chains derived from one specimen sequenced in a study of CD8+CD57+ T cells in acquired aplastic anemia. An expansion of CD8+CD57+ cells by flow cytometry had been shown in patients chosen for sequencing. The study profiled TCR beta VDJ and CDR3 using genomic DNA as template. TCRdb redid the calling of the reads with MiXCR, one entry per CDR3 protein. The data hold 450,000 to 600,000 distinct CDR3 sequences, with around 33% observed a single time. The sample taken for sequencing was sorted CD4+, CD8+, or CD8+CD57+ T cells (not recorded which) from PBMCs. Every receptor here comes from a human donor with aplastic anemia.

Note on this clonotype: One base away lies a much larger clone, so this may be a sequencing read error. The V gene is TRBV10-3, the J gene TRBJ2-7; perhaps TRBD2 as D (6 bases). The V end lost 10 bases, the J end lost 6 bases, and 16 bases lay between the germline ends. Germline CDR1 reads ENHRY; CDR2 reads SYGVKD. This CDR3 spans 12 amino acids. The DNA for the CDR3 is TGTGCCAACACAAGTCGGGGGTTCGAGCAGTACTTC. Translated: CANTSRGFEQYF.

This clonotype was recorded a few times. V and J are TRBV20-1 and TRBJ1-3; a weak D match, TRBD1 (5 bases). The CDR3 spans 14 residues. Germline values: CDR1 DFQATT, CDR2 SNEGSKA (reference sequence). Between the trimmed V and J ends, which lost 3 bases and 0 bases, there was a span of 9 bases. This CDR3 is CSARGDPSGNTIYF. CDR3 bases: TGCAGTGCTAGGGGGGATCCCTCTGGAAACACCATATATTTT.